What follows describes a single T cell receptor (beta chain). Its antigen remains unknown. The CDR3 runs 17 residues. V was pared by 4 bases and J by 0 bases, with 9 bases of the junction left unmatched. Germline lookup yields CDR1 KGHSH and CDR2 LQKENI. These data come from a study of graft-versus-host responses after intestinal transplantation. Study conclusions and caveats: Association was observed between peak circulating GvH clone levels and early post-transplant HvG declines.

The data were produced by immunoSEQ multiplex PCR, yet TCRdb's version contains in-frame clones alone and is incomplete. This table has tens of thousands of clones, about nine tenths appearing once. The sample here was unstimulated CD8+ T cells sorted from spleen or lymph node cells, taken before intestinal transplant. The TCR originated in a human donor who received an intestinal transplant. This chain joins TRBV18 and TRBJ1-5, with 7 bases matching TRBD1. The CDR3 nucleotides are TGTGCCAGCTCACTCGGACAGGCCGCGTATAGCAATCAGCCCCAGCATTTT. The encoded protein is CASSLGQAAYSNQPQHF.